These T cell receptor beta chains were read from a single sample in a study of vaccination and CD4 T cells after COVID-19. These TCRs' antigens remain unknown. Each CDR3 protein is one row after TCRdb ran MiXCR on the PCR reads. The sample carries about 20,000 distinct CDR3 sequences, 45% to 50% recorded once. Sequencing was performed on cultured CD4+ T cells from blood. These receptors were taken from a human donor with COVID-19. Each CDR3 is given without its conserved first and last residue.

V: TRBV21-1; J: TRBJ1-3; CDR3: ASSNLGRTGNTIY
V: TRBV12-3/TRBV12-4; J: TRBJ1-5; CDR3: ASSLSGNSNQPQH
V: TRBV7-2; J: TRBJ2-5; CDR3: ASSLGQGSETQY
V: TRBV6-4; J: TRBJ2-3; CDR3: ASRRDEKADTQY
V: TRBV20-1; J: TRBJ1-3; CDR3: SASGTGYGNTIY
V: TRBV5-4; J: TRBJ2-2; CDR3: ASSLISTGELF
V: TRBV6-7; J: TRBJ1-6; CDR3: ASSYSIPSPLH
V: TRBV20-1; J: TRBJ1-1; CDR3: SVEGLGQDQAF
V: TRBV12-3/TRBV12-4; J: TRBJ2-7; CDR3: ASSVRQGLYEQY
V: TRBV25-1; J: TRBJ1-2; CDR3: ASGDRTNYGYT
V: TRBV20-1; J: TRBJ2-7; CDR3: SASPGGTSYEQY
V: TRBV20-1; J: TRBJ1-1; CDR3: SAHITGVGDTEAF
V: TRBV6-5; J: TRBJ1-2; CDR3: ASSFSHRVEAEGYT
V: TRBV10-3; J: TRBJ2-2; CDR3: AISTTSGGFSGELF
V: TRBV5-1; J: TRBJ1-5; CDR3: ASSLRGGNQPQH
V: TRBV20-1; J: TRBJ2-3; CDR3: SAREGATSTDTQY
V: TRBV28; J: TRBJ1-6; CDR3: ASSGQGMYSPLH
V: TRBV6-4; J: TRBJ1-5; CDR3: ASSEGGVSNQPQH
V: TRBV21-1; J: TRBJ1-1; CDR3: ASSKVGYLRNTEAF
V: TRBV15; J: TRBJ2-5; CDR3: ATSRQGIQEETQY
V: TRBV7-2; J: TRBJ2-3; CDR3: ASSSPGQTSGGYTDTQY
V: TRBV7-2; J: TRBJ1-6; CDR3: ASRTSGAFSYNSPLH
V: TRBV6-5; J: TRBJ1-3; CDR3: ASSYSVAASSGNTIY
V: TRBV20-1; J: TRBJ1-2; CDR3: SANQQSNYGYT
V: TRBV10-3; J: TRBJ1-2; CDR3: AISDRDRSANYGYT
V: TRBV18; J: TRBJ1-2; CDR3: ASSPSDTRGYT
V: TRBV5-1; J: TRBJ2-2; CDR3: ASGRGGARGTGELF
V: TRBV20-1; J: TRBJ1-2; CDR3: SGLTSGARGYGYT
V: TRBV5-4; J: TRBJ1-2; CDR3: ASSLPWGDGYT
V: TRBV2; J: TRBJ2-5; CDR3: ASGRPSGFQETQY
V: TRBV11-3; J: TRBJ1-2; CDR3: ASSSGAQGGYT
V: TRBV11-2; J: TRBJ1-5; CDR3: ASSFNLGNQPQH
V: TRBV6-2/TRBV6-3; J: TRBJ1-5; CDR3: ASSPPQDKSAIQPQH
V: TRBV5-5; J: TRBJ1-5; CDR3: ASTLGLGGNQPQH
V: TRBV12-3/TRBV12-4; J: TRBJ1-1; CDR3: ASSNEATEAF
V: TRBV2; J: TRBJ1-1; CDR3: ASSPTGSTEAF
V: TRBV20-1; J: TRBJ2-5; CDR3: SAEARRTSGGALDQETQY
V: TRBV11-2; J: TRBJ1-3; CDR3: ASSLGPTGAGNTIY
V: TRBV4-1; J: TRBJ2-1; CDR3: ASSQVDLITYNEQF
V: TRBV6-1; J: TRBJ2-1; CDR3: ASSTGGGRPNEQF
V: TRBV14; J: TRBJ2-5; CDR3: ASSLGVAGQETQY
V: TRBV5-3; J: TRBJ1-1; CDR3: ASTTTAGHAF
V: TRBV11-1; J: TRBJ2-3; CDR3: ASSLYPPTDTQY
V: TRBV6-2/TRBV6-3; J: TRBJ2-3; CDR3: ASSYGGSGGFADTQY
V: TRBV6-1; J: TRBJ2-7; CDR3: ASRIPHPTSGGTYEQY
V: TRBV20-1; J: TRBJ2-3; CDR3: SARPPRGFTDTQY
V: TRBV6-2/TRBV6-3; J: TRBJ2-3; CDR3: ASSWLAGNPDTQY
V: TRBV21-1; J: TRBJ1-5; CDR3: ASSKLGGLNTQPQH
V: TRBV7-9; J: TRBJ1-1; CDR3: ASSHRGTEAF
V: TRBV5-1; J: TRBJ2-1; CDR3: ASSLGVGLYNEQF
V: TRBV6-2/TRBV6-3; J: TRBJ2-7; CDR3: ASSRGGLSYEQY
V: TRBV6-1; J: TRBJ2-3; CDR3: ASSKGQGRQY
V: TRBV5-4; J: TRBJ1-1; CDR3: ASSPTGAGYTEAF
V: TRBV6-4; J: TRBJ1-2; CDR3: ASSDGVEYVRYT
V: TRBV6-1; J: TRBJ1-5; CDR3: ASSRGSDNQPQH
V: TRBV28; J: TRBJ1-2; CDR3: ASSLTENYGYT
V: TRBV29-1; J: TRBJ1-1; CDR3: SVGGGGGNTEAF